This passage covers 31 T cell receptor beta chains from one sample sequenced in a study of cytomegalovirus exposure and HLA in healthy donors. 13 Jbeta primers and 60 Vbeta primers were used for the PCR. Using immunoSEQ multiplex PCR, the repertoire was profiled, and TCRdb retains in-frame clones only, with some absent. The sample consists of 200,000 to 250,000 clones, roughly 87% of them appearing once. Sequencing was done on a sample of PBMCs. These receptors all come from a woman aged 40-49 years in good health and CMV-seropositive.

This chain connects TRBV7-9 to TRBJ2-1; 8 nucleotides align to TRBD2. The germline V gene has CDR1 SEHNR and CDR2 FQNEAQ (reference sequence). Trimming at V came to 1 base and at J to 1 base, leaving 9 bases not matched to a gene. The CDR3 spans 18 residues. CDR3 bases: TGTGCCAGCAGCTTAGTGGGGGTAGCGGGGATTTCCTACAATGAGCAGTTCTTC. It encodes CASSLVGVAGISYNEQFF.

The chain uses TRBV6-5 and TRBJ1-2; tentatively, D is TRBD1 (5 bases). Germline CDR1 is MNHEY and CDR2 is SVGAGI. The CDR3 spans 15 residues. V was pared by 0 bases and J by 6 bases, with 14 bases between. CDR3 protein: CASSYSGGGLDGYTF. CDR3 bases: TGTGCCAGCAGTTACTCTGGGGGGGGATTGGATGGCTACACCTTC.

The chain combines TRBV5-4 with TRBJ1-2; 7 bases line up with TRBD1. Germline trimming cut 3 bases from V and 4 bases from J; bases unmatched to any gene: 6. Germline loops: CDR1 SGHNT, CDR2 YYREEE (reference sequence). This CDR3 is 14 amino acids long. CDR3 region: CASSYPGQSYGYTF. CDR3 DNA sequence: TGTGCCAGCAGCTACCCGGGACAGAGCTATGGCTACACCTTC.

This rearrangement joins TRBV6-5 to TRBJ1-6; possibly TRBD1 for D (5 bases). The CDR3 has 13 amino acids. The germline V gene has CDR1 MNHEY and CDR2 SVGAGI. With 6 bases removed from V and 5 bases from J, the gap between germline ends came to 8 bases. CDR3 region: CASRKTDNSPLHF. The CDR3 DNA follows: TGTGCCAGCAGAAAGACAGATAATTCACCCCTCCACTTT.

The genes are TRBV4-2 and TRBJ2-2, with 10 bases aligning to TRBD2. Germline V gene data show CDR1 as LGHNA and CDR2 as YNFKEQ. This CDR3 comprises 16 residues. The V and J ends lost 1 base and 3 bases, in that order; junction bases with no gene match: 2. The CDR3 protein is CASSQGTSGDTGELFF. DNA for the CDR3: TGTGCCAGCAGCCAAGGGACTAGCGGAGACACCGGGGAGCTGTTTTTT.

This clone was detected only a few times. The J gene is TRBJ2-7, the V gene TRBV19; D not certain. The CDR3 spans 14 residues. CDR1 is LNHDA and CDR2 is SQIVND in the germline V gene (reference sequence). Trimming took off 2 bases at V and 0 bases at J, with 8 bases between the two ends. DNA of the CDR3: TGTGCCAGTAGTATACGGTCTTCCTCCTACGAGCAGTACTTC. Translated: CASSIRSSSYEQYF.

This sequence joins TRBV9 and TRBJ1-1; 7 nucleotides line up with TRBD1. The CDR3 is 15 residues long. J lost 4 bases, V lost 8 bases, and 14 bases had no gene match. The germline gives CDR1 SGDLS, CDR2 YYNGEE. The CDR3 DNA reads as TGTGCCAGTGCGGACGGTTCGACAGGGAGCACTGAAGCTTTCTTT. This sequence encodes CASADGSTGSTEAFF. The entire variable domain, with the rest obtained from reference TRBV9 and TRBJ1-1, is as follows: DSGVTQTPKHLITATGQRVTLRCSPRSGDLSVYWYQQSLDQGLQFLIQYYNGEERAKGNILERFSAQQFPDLHSELNLSSLELGDSALYFCASADGSTGSTEAFFGQGTRLTVV.

The V call is TRBV18, the J call TRBJ2-3, with 12 bases that match TRBD2. The V gene's germline CDR1 is KGHSH and CDR2 LQKENI. V lost 4 bases to trimming and J lost 3 bases; unmatched junction nucleotides: 5. The CDR3 length is 16 residues. The CDR3 loop is CASSQATSGRTDTQYF. CDR3 sequence (DNA): TGTGCCAGCTCACAAGCGACTAGCGGGAGAACAGATACGCAGTATTTT.

The rearrangement joins TRBV7-9 to TRBJ2-3; 8 bases match TRBD2. Germline CDR1 SEHNR, CDR2 FQNEAQ (reference sequence). The CDR3 loop spans 16 amino acids. The J segment lost 2 bases and the V segment lost 0 bases, leaving 4 bases of the junction unmatched. The DNA of the CDR3 is TGTGCCAGCAGCTTAGCAACTAGCGGAAACACAGATACGCAGTATTTT. This sequence encodes CASSLATSGNTDTQYF.

This chain joins TRBV5-4 and TRBJ2-7; TRBD1 agrees at 8 bases. This CDR3 is 15 amino acids long. With V trimmed by 4 bases and J by 3 bases, 9 bases remained unmatched. Germline V gives CDR1 SGHNT, CDR2 YYREEE (reference sequence). CDR3 loop: CASSHSPRGLYEQYF. CDR3 sequence (DNA): TGTGCCAGCAGCCATAGCCCCAGGGGGCTCTACGAGCAGTACTTC.

This chain links TRBV4-2 with TRBJ1-2; TRBD1 is a possible D gene (6 bases). In germline, CDR1 is LGHNA, CDR2 YNFKEQ. The V end lost 0 bases, the J end lost 5 bases, and 13 bases lay between the germline ends. The CDR3 covers 15 residues. Here the CDR3 DNA reads TGTGCCAGCAGCCAAGACCCCGGGGGGGCTTATGGCTACACCTTC. Translation: CASSQDPGGAYGYTF.

A remark on this clone: This sample includes further DNA sequences coding for the same CDR3. The J gene is TRBJ1-6, the V gene TRBV7-9, with TRBD1 identical over 8 bases. With 4 bases clipped from V and 13 bases from J, the junction kept 9 bases outside the gene matches. The CDR3 is 14 amino acids. The germline V gene has CDR1 SEHNR and CDR2 FQNEAQ (reference sequence). CDR3 in DNA: TGTGCCAGCAGCTATCAGGGGGCATTTTCCCCCCTCCACTTT. Encoded protein: CASSYQGAFSPLHF.

V is TRBV5-4 and J is TRBJ2-4, with a possible D match to TRBD2 (6 bases). Germline CDR1 reads SGHNT; CDR2 reads YYREEE (reference sequence). V dropped 0 bases and J dropped 0 bases, with 16 bases sitting between them. The CDR3 has 18 residues. CDR3 nucleotides: TGTGCCAGCAGCTTGGGTACCGGACTATCCTTAGCCAAAAACATTCAGTACTTC. It yields the protein CASSLGTGLSLAKNIQYF.

This clone was counted once. The chain joins TRBV19 to TRBJ1-5; 9 positions agree with TRBD1. This CDR3 region has 15 residues. CDR1 and CDR2 from the germline V gene are LNHDA and SQIVND (reference sequence). Unmatched junction bases numbered 7, after V lost 3 bases and J lost 7 bases. CDR3 protein: CASSIRDRASQPQHF. As DNA, the CDR3 is TGTGCCAGTAGTATCAGGGACAGGGCCTCCCAGCCCCAGCATTTT.

The chain carries TRBV6-5 and TRBJ1-2, with no clear D. Deletions cut 6 bases from V and 2 bases from J, with 10 bases between. The germline CDR1 and CDR2 sequences are MNHEY and SVGAGI. The CDR3 sequence is 13 residues long. The CDR3 region is CASRWSGNYGYTF. In nucleotides, the CDR3 is TGTGCCAGCAGGTGGAGCGGAAACTATGGCTACACCTTC.

Points on this clone: In the same sample, other DNA sequences code for this CDR3. The rearrangement links TRBV6-5 to TRBJ1-6; D is perhaps TRBD1 (5 bases). Germline V lookup: CDR1 MNHEY, CDR2 SVGAGI. This CDR3 spans 16 amino acids. V was shortened by 3 bases and J by 6 bases, with 15 bases between the two germline ends. Here the CDR3 reads CASSYGTGDSNSPLHF. CDR3 sequence (DNA): TGTGCCAGCAGTTATGGAACGGGGGATAGTAATTCACCCCTCCACTTT.

This clone was seen once. The chain combines TRBV9 with TRBJ2-5, with TRBD1 identical over 7 bases. From germline, CDR1 is SGDLS and CDR2 YYNGEE. CDR3 length equals 15 residues. The V gene end was trimmed by 3 bases and the J gene end by 2 bases; junction bases not matched to a gene: 7. The CDR3 DNA reads TGTGCCAGCAGCGCATCGGGGACAGATCAAGAGACCCAGTACTTC. Its translation: CASSASGTDQETQYF. Complete variable domain (other parts from reference TRBV9 and TRBJ2-5): DSGVTQTPKHLITATGQRVTLRCSPRSGDLSVYWYQQSLDQGLQFLIQYYNGEERAKGNILERFSAQQFPDLHSELNLSSLELGDSALYFCASSASGTDQETQYFGPGTRLLVL.

This clone was recorded once. The rearrangement links TRBV18 to TRBJ1-1; 7 bases map to TRBD1. There are 16 residues in the CDR3. Trimming at V came to 3 bases and at J to 1 base, leaving 8 bases not matched to a gene. The germline V gene has CDR1 KGHSH and CDR2 LQKENI. The chain's CDR3 is CASSPTKGQQNTEAFF. The CDR3 DNA sequence: TGTGCCAGCTCACCGACAAAGGGACAGCAGAACACTGAAGCTTTCTTT.

V is TRBV6-6 and J is TRBJ1-2; D is possibly TRBD1 (6 bases). The V end was cut by 6 bases, the J end by 1 base, with 18 bases between. CDR3 size: 16 residues. The germline CDR1 and CDR2 sequences are MNHNY and SVGAGI (reference sequence). CDR3: CASSPKYRVDNYGYTF. CDR3 DNA: TGTGCCAGCAGCCCTAAATACAGGGTGGATAACTATGGCTACACCTTC.

The V gene is TRBV7-2, the J gene TRBJ2-3; perhaps TRBD2 as D (6 bases). This CDR3 contains 15 residues. Germline V gene sequence: CDR1 SGHTA, CDR2 FQGNSA. The ends were cut back, 5 bases at V and 6 bases at J, with 18 bases in the middle. CDR3 protein: CASSPRLDGADTQYF. The DNA for the CDR3 is TGTGCCAGCAGCCCCCGACTAGATGGCGCGGATACGCAGTATTTT.

The chain recombines TRBV29-1 with TRBJ1-1; 7 bases line up with TRBD1. CDR1 is SQVTM and CDR2 is ANQGSEA in the germline V gene. Unmatched junction bases numbered 7, after V lost 5 bases and J lost 1 base. This CDR3 has 14 residues. The CDR3 bases are TGCAGCGTTCCCTGGGACAGTCAGAACACTGAAGCTTTCTTT. Translation gives CSVPWDSQNTEAFF.

The gene calls are TRBV7-8 and TRBJ1-5; D is unresolved. The CDR3 contains 15 residues. V lost 1 base and J 2 bases, leaving 9 bases between the germline ends. Germline values: CDR1 SGHVS, CDR2 FQNEAQ. DNA of the CDR3: TGTGCCAGCAGCTTAGAGAGGGCGGGCAATCAGCCCCAGCATTTT. Translation: CASSLERAGNQPQHF.

The J gene is TRBJ1-4, the V gene TRBV5-1; TRBD1 agrees at 7 bases. Per germline, CDR1 SGHRS and CDR2 YFSETQ. The CDR3 is 15 amino acids. Trimming took 4 bases from V and 7 from J; bases not matched to a gene: 10. CDR3 residues: CASSTGQATGEKLFF. The CDR3 bases are TGCGCCAGCAGCACCGGACAGGCGACGGGTGAAAAACTGTTTTTT.

CDR3 DNA: TGTGCCAGCAGCGCCTCAAAAGGGACAGGGGGCACAGATACGCAGTATTTT. It encodes CASSASKGTGGTDTQYF. The chain links TRBV5-4 to TRBJ2-3; 10 nucleotides line up with TRBD1. J lost 1 base, V lost 4 bases, and 9 bases had no gene match. Germline CDR1 reads SGHNT; CDR2 reads YYREEE (reference sequence). This CDR3 region has 17 residues.

Details on this clone: An end of the junction differs from the germline gene, which may be a read error. CDR3 residues: CASLGAYSYTF. The CDR3, as DNA: TGTGCCAGCTTAGGGGCCTATAGCTACACCTTC. The V gene is TRBV6-5, the J gene TRBJ1-2; D possibly corresponds to TRBD1 (5 bases). The germline gives CDR1 MNHEY, CDR2 SVGAGI. This CDR3 has 11 residues.

J is TRBJ1-3 and V is TRBV7-3; 8 nucleotides line up with TRBD1. J gave up 4 bases and V 5 bases, and 4 bases lay outside the gene matches. Germline CDR1 reads SGHTA; CDR2 reads FQGTGA. This CDR3 is built from 14 residues. The CDR3 loop reads CASSETGAGNTIYF. As DNA, the CDR3 is TGTGCCAGCAGCGAGACAGGGGCGGGAAACACCATATATTTT.

The J gene is TRBJ2-2, the V gene TRBV19, with no clear D. The CDR3 extends over 14 amino acids. From germline, CDR1 is LNHDA and CDR2 SQIVND (reference sequence). Trimming stripped 7 bases from V and 0 bases from J, with 9 bases between. DNA for the CDR3: TGTGCCAGTACCCCTACCGCGAACACCGGGGAGCTGTTTTTT. This codes for CASTPTANTGELFF.

About this clone itself: The same CDR3 arises from other DNA sequences in this sample as well. The V call is TRBV6-5, the J call TRBJ1-2; 8 nucleotides line up with TRBD1. Per the germline V gene, CDR1 is MNHEY and CDR2 is SVGAGI. The junction had 2 bases not matched to a gene; V was cut back by 6 bases and J by 2 bases. This CDR3 spans 13 amino acids. CDR3: CASSRQGNYGYTF. The CDR3 DNA follows: TGTGCCAGCAGCCGACAGGGGAACTATGGCTACACCTTC.

The J gene is TRBJ2-4, the V gene TRBV7-3; the match to TRBD1 covers 9 bases. J lost 8 bases, V lost 5 bases, and 7 bases had no gene match. The CDR3 is 14 residues long. In germline, CDR1 is SGHTA, CDR2 FQGTGA. CDR3 in amino acids: CASSPGTGYDIQYF. DNA for the CDR3: TGTGCCAGCAGCCCTGGGACAGGGTATGACATTCAGTACTTC. Drawing the rest from reference TRBV7-3 and TRBJ2-4, the complete variable domain is GAGVSQTPSNKVTEKGKYVELRCDPISGHTALYWYRQSLGQGPEFLIYFQGTGAADDSGLPNDRFFAVRPEGSVSTLKIQRTERGDSAVYLCASSPGTGYDIQYFGAGTRLSVL.

The gene calls are TRBV5-1 and TRBJ2-1; weak D call: TRBD2 (5 bases). CDR1 and CDR2 from the germline V gene are SGHRS and YFSETQ. The CDR3 runs to 15 residues. The V end lost 0 bases, the J end lost 5 bases, and 12 bases lay between the germline ends. Here the CDR3 reads CASSLDPGTNNEQFF. The CDR3, as DNA: TGCGCCAGCAGCTTGGATCCGGGAACGAACAATGAGCAGTTCTTC.

The chain uses TRBV9 and TRBJ2-3, with 9 nucleotides matching TRBD2. The CDR3 sequence is 16 residues long. J was trimmed by 2 bases and V by 3 bases; bases with no gene match: 7. Germline loops: CDR1 SGDLS, CDR2 YYNGEE. CDR3 sequence: CASSGSGRPFTDTQYF. In DNA form, the CDR3 reads TGTGCCAGCAGCGGGAGCGGGAGGCCCTTCACAGATACGCAGTATTTT.